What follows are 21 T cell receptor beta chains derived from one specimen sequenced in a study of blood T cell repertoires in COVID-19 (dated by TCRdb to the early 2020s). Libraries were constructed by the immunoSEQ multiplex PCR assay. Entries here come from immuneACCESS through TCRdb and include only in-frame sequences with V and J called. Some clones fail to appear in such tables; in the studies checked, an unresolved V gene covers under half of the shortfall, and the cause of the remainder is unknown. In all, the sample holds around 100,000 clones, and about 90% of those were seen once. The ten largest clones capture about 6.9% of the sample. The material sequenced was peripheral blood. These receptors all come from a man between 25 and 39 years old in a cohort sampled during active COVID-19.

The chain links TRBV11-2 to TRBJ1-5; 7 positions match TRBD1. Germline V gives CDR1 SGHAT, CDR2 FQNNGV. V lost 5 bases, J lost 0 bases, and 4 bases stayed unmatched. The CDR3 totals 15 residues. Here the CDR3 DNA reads TGTGCCAGCAGCCCCGGGACAGCTAGCAATCAGCCCCAGCATTTT. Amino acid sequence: CASSPGTASNQPQHF.

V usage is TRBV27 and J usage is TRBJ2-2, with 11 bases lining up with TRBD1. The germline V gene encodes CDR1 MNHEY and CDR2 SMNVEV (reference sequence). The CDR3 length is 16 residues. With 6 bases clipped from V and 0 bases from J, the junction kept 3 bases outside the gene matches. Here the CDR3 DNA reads TGTGCCAGCAGAGGGGGACAGGGGGCGAACACCGGGGAGCTGTTTTTT. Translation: CASRGGQGANTGELFF.

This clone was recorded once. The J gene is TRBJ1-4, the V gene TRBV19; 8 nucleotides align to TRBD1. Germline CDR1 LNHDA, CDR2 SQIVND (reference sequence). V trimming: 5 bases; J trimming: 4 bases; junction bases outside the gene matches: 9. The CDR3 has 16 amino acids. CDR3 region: CASSLTGGLHNEKLFF. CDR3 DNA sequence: TGTGCCAGTAGTCTCACAGGGGGACTTCATAATGAAAAACTGTTTTTT. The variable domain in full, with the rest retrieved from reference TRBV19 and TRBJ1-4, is DGGITQSPKYLFRKEGQNVTLSCEQNLNHDAMYWYRQDPGQGLRLIYYSQIVNDFQKGDIAEGYSVSREKKESFPLTVTSAQKNPTAFYLCASSLTGGLHNEKLFFGSGTQLSVL.

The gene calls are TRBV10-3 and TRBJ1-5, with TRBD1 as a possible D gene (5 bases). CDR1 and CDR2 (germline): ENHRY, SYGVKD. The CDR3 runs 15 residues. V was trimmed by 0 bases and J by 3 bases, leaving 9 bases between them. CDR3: CAISESGQANQPQHF. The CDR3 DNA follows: TGTGCCATCAGTGAGTCGGGGCAGGCCAATCAGCCCCAGCATTTT.

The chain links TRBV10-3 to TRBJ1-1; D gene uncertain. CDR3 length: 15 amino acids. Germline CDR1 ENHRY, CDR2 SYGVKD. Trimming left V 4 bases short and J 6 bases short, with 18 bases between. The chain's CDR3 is CAISAQSSGSAEAFF. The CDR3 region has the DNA TGTGCCATCAGTGCGCAGTCATCGGGATCCGCTGAAGCTTTCTTT.

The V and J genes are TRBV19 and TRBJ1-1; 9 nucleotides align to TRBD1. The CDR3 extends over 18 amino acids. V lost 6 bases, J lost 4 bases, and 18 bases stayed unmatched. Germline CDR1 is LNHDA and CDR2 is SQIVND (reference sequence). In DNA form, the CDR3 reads TGTGCCAGTAGCCATTTGGGTATCCGGGACAGGGCGATCACTGAAGCTTTCTTT. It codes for CASSHLGIRDRAITEAFF.

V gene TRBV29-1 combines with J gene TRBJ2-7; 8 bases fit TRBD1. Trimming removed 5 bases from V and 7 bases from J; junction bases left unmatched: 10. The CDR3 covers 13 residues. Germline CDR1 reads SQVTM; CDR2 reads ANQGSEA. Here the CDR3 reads CSVLTTGVSEQYF. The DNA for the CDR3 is TGCAGCGTTCTAACGACAGGGGTTTCGGAGCAGTACTTC.

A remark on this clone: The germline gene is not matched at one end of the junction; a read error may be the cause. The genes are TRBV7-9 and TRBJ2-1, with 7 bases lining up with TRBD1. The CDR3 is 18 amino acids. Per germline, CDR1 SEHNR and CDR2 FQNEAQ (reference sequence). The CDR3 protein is CASSLRGQLTGSYSEQFF. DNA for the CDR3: TGTGCCAGCAGCTTAAGGGGGCAACTGACAGGATCCTACAGTGAGCAGTTCTTC.

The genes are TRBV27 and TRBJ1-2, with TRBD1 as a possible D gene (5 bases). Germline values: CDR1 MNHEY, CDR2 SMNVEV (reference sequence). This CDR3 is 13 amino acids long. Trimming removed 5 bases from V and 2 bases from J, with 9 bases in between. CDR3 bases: TGTGCCAGCAGTAGACAGCAGAACTATGGCTACACCTTC. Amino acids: CASSRQQNYGYTF.

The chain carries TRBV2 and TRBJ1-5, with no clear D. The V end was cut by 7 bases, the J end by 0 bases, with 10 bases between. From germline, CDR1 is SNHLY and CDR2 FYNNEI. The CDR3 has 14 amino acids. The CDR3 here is CASTPGNSNQPQHF. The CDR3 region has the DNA TGTGCCAGCACCCCGGGTAATAGCAATCAGCCCCAGCATTTT.

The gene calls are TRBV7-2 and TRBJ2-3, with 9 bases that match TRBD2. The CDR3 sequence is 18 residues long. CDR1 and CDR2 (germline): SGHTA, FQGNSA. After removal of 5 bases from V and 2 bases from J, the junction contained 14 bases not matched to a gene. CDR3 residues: CASSPGWGLAGITDTQYF. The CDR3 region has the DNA TGTGCCAGCAGCCCCGGATGGGGTCTAGCGGGGATCACAGATACGCAGTATTTT.

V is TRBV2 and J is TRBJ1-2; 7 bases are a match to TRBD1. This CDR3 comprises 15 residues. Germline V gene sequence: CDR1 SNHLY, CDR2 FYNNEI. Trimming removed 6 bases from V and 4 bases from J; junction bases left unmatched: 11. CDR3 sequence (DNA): TGTGCCAGCAGGGCTGACAGGGACGAGGGCTATGGCTACACCTTC. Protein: CASRADRDEGYGYTF.

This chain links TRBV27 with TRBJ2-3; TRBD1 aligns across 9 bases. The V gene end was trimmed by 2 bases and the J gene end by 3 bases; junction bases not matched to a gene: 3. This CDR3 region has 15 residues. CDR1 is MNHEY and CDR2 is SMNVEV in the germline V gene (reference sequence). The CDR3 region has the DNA TGTGCCAGCAGTTTAGTACAGGGGGCTACAGATACGCAGTATTTT. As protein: CASSLVQGATDTQYF.

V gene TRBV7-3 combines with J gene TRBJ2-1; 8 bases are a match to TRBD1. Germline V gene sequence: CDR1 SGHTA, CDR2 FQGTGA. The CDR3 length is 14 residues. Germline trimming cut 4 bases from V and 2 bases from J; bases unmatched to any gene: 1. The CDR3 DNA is TGTGCCAGCAGCTCAGGGGGCGCCTACAATGAGCAGTTCTTC. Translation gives CASSSGGAYNEQFF.

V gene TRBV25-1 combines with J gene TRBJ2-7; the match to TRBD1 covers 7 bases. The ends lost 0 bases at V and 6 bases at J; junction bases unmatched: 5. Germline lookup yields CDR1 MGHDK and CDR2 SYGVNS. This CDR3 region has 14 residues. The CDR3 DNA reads TGTGCCAGCAGTGAATATCAGGGGGATGCCGAGCAGTACTTC. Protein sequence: CASSEYQGDAEQYF.

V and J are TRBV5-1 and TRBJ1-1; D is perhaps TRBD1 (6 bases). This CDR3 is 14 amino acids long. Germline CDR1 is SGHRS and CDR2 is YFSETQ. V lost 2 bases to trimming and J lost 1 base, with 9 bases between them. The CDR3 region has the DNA TGCGCCAGCAGCTTCAGGGGACCGAACACTGAAGCTTTCTTT. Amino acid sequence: CASSFRGPNTEAFF.

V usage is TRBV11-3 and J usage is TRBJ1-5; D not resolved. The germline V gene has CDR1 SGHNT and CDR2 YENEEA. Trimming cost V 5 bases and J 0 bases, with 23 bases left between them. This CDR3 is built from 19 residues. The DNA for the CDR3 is TGTGCCAGCAGCCCCCTCCCCCCGGCGCGGTTCTATAGCAATCAGCCCCAGCATTTT. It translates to CASSPLPPARFYSNQPQHF.

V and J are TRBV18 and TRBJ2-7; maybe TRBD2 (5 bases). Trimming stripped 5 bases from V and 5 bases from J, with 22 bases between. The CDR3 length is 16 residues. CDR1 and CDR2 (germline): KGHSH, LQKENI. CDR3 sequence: CASSSQLGGGGHEQYF. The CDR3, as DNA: TGTGCCAGCTCATCGCAACTGGGCGGAGGTGGCCACGAGCAGTACTTC.

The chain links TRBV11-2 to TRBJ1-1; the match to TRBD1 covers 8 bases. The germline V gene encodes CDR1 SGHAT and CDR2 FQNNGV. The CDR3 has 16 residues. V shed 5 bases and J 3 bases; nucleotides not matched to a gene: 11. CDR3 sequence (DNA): TGTGCCAGCAGCCCTCCCAGGGGGCGCAAGGACACTGAAGCTTTCTTT. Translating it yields CASSPPRGRKDTEAFF.

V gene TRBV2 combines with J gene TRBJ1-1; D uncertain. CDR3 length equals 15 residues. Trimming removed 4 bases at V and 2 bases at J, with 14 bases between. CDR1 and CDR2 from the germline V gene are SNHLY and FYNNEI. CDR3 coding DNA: TGTGCCAGCAGTGGGAGGGAAAGGGTCAACACTGAAGCTTTCTTT. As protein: CASSGRERVNTEAFF.

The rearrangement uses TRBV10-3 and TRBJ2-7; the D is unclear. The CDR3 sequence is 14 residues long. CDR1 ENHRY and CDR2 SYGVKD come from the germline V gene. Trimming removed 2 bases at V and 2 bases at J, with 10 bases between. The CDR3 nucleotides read TGTGCCATCAGTGAGCCCCGGGTCGCCTACGAGCAGTACTTC. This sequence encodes CAISEPRVAYEQYF.